The 6 T cell receptor beta chains below all came from one sample that was sequenced in a study of T-cell memory formation after mild COVID-19. Each CDR3 protein gets one entry after TCRdb re-called the 5' RACE reads with MiXCR. The repertoire holds about 81,000 distinct CDR3 sequences, approximately 25% seen once, with 35% to 50% in the top ten. The sample comprised PBMCs or a T cell subset sorted from them (not recorded which). The receptors derive from a young man who had mild COVID-19 (a few samples of this study predate the infection). Cell type and time point are not known.

This clonotype was seen a few times. V is TRBV6-2 or TRBV6-3 and J is TRBJ2-7, with D maybe TRBD1 (5 bases). The V end was cut by 8 bases, the J end by 5 bases, with 16 bases between. Per germline, CDR1 MNHEY and CDR2 SVGEGT. The CDR3 is made up of 13 amino acids. CDR3 coding DNA: TGTGCCAGCGGTCATGTGGGGCCGGACGAGCAGTACTTC. Amino acids: CASGHVGPDEQYF.

The genes are TRBV4-1 and TRBJ2-2; D is unresolved. CDR1 is MGHRA and CDR2 is YSYEKL in the germline V gene. The V and J ends lost 0 bases and 9 bases respectively, with 2 bases between them. The CDR3 runs 11 residues. CDR3 amino acids: CASSQDWELFF. CDR3 sequence (DNA): TGCGCCAGCAGCCAAGATTGGGAGCTGTTTTTT.

The rearrangement uses TRBV4-1 and TRBJ2-3; 11 positions agree with TRBD2. V dropped 6 bases and J dropped 6; count of bases not matched to a gene: 8. CDR1 and CDR2 from the germline V gene are MGHRA and YSYEKL. The CDR3 spans 15 residues. The CDR3 nucleotides are TGCGCCAGCAGGCCGGGACTAGCGGTGTTGGATACGCAGTATTTT. Residues: CASRPGLAVLDTQYF.

V usage is TRBV25-1 and J usage is TRBJ1-3; 9 bases align to TRBD1. Trimming at V came to 3 bases and at J to 4 bases, leaving 7 bases not matched to a gene. Germline lookup yields CDR1 MGHDK and CDR2 SYGVNS. This CDR3 contains 16 residues. CDR3 bases: TGTGCCAGCAGTGACCCGCGACAGGGGGTGGGAAACACCATATATTTT. Amino acids: CASSDPRQGVGNTIYF. Full variable domain (outside the CDR3, taken from reference TRBV25-1 and TRBJ1-3): EADIYQTPRYLVIGTGKKITLECSQTMGHDKMYWYQQDPGMELHLIHYSYGVNSTEKGDLSSESTVSRIRTEHFPLTLESARPSHTSQYLCASSDPRQGVGNTIYFGEGSWLTVV.

The V call is TRBV5-1, the J call TRBJ2-7; D possibly matches TRBD1 or TRBD2 (5 bases each). From germline, CDR1 is SGHRS and CDR2 YFSETQ. V was trimmed by 0 bases and J by 7 bases, leaving 14 bases between them. The CDR3 consists of 14 residues. The CDR3 loop reads CASSLGDGMQEQYV. The CDR3 DNA sequence: TGCGCCAGCAGCTTGGGGGACGGCATGCAGGAGCAGTACGTC.

This clonotype appeared a few times. The rearrangement links TRBV28 to TRBJ2-7; possibly TRBD1 for D (6 bases). The CDR3 has 15 residues. The V and J ends lost 6 bases and 4 bases respectively, with 19 bases between them. In germline, CDR1 is MDHEN, CDR2 SYDVKM. The CDR3 DNA sequence: TGTGCCAGCAGCCCGGACAGACTGATACCTTACGAGCAGTACGTC. Translation: CASSPDRLIPYEQYV.